The 16 T cell receptor beta chains in this list originate from one sample, sequenced in a study of beta chain features in type 1 diabetes. cDNA synthesis used the whole RNA isolate, giving expressed TCRB sequences. Using immunoSEQ multiplex PCR, the repertoire was profiled, and TCRdb retains in-frame clones only, with some absent. The sample includes about half a million clones, over 10% of them seen just once. Sequencing used naive CD4+ T cells from blood. The receptors shown here come from a woman aged 18-29 years in good health.

This clone was seen a handful of times. This sequence joins TRBV27 and TRBJ1-1; D gene uncertain. Germline V gene data show CDR1 as MNHEY and CDR2 as SMNVEV (reference sequence). This CDR3 has 13 residues. V lost 2 bases to trimming and J lost 10 bases, with 14 bases between them. CDR3 DNA sequence: TGTGCCAGCAGTTTAAAACTCCTGAGCCGAGCTTTCTTT. This translates into CASSLKLLSRAFF.

V usage is TRBV4-1 and J usage is TRBJ1-3; D remains unclear. V was clipped by 1 base and J by 0 bases, with 10 bases between them. The CDR3 covers 16 residues. Looked up from germline, CDR1 is MGHRA and CDR2 is YSYEKL. The DNA of the CDR3 is TGCGCCAGCAGCCAAGCTGACCGACTCTCTGGAAACACCATATATTTT. Amino acid sequence: CASSQADRLSGNTIYF.

This clone was recorded once. The V and J genes are TRBV9 and TRBJ2-7, with 11 bases aligning to TRBD2. Germline V lookup: CDR1 SGDLS, CDR2 YYNGEE. V lost 3 bases, J lost 1 base, and 3 bases stayed unmatched. This CDR3 contains 15 residues. CDR3 sequence (DNA): TGTGCCAGCAGCGCGCGACTAGCGGGATCCTACGAGCAGTACTTC. This gives the protein CASSARLAGSYEQYF. Using reference TRBV9 and TRBJ2-7 for the parts outside the CDR3, the full variable domain is DSGVTQTPKHLITATGQRVTLRCSPRSGDLSVYWYQQSLDQGLQFLIQYYNGEERAKGNILERFSAQQFPDLHSELNLSSLELGDSALYFCASSARLAGSYEQYFGPGTRLTVT.

The rearrangement links TRBV7-8 to TRBJ2-1, with TRBD2 matching 10 bases. Germline V CDR1 and CDR2: SGHVS, FQNEAQ. This CDR3 is built from 15 residues. After removal of 5 bases from V and 7 bases from J, the junction contained 8 bases not matched to a gene. CDR3 sequence: CASSLSGRAFNEQFF. The CDR3 DNA sequence: TGTGCCAGCAGCCTAAGCGGGAGGGCCTTTAATGAGCAGTTCTTC.

CDR3 sequence: CASSHPLGQGAVTF. CDR3 nucleotide sequence: TGCGCCAGCAGCCATCCCTTGGGACAGGGGGCTGTCACCTTC. The V and J genes are TRBV4-3 and TRBJ1-2, with TRBD1 matching over 12 bases. V shed 3 bases and J 13 bases; nucleotides not matched to a gene: 9. The CDR3 extends over 14 amino acids. Germline-derived CDR1 and CDR2 are LGHNA and YSLEER.

The chain is built from TRBV4-1 and TRBJ2-1; a weak D match, TRBD2 (6 bases). This CDR3 comprises 17 residues. Germline CDR1 MGHRA, CDR2 YSYEKL. Trimming stripped 1 base from V and 5 bases from J, with 18 bases between. The CDR3: CASSQGNLAGGDNEQFF. For the CDR3, the DNA is TGCGCCAGCAGCCAAGGAAACCTAGCAGGAGGGGACAATGAGCAGTTCTTC.

The rearrangement links TRBV4-3 to TRBJ2-7; D ambiguous. Germline assignment: CDR1 LGHNA and CDR2 YSLEER. The CDR3 loop spans 16 amino acids. V was clipped by 0 bases and J by 2 bases, with 14 bases between them. The CDR3 spells CASSQDRGIKAYEQYF. The CDR3 DNA is TGCGCCAGCAGCCAAGATCGAGGAATAAAGGCCTACGAGCAGTACTTC.

The chain employs TRBV9 and TRBJ2-7, with 8 bases fitting TRBD2. The CDR3 length is 16 residues. The germline V gene encodes CDR1 SGDLS and CDR2 YYNGEE. V was pared by 5 bases and J by 2 bases, with 12 bases of the junction left unmatched. The CDR3 loop reads CASSPRPSGYAYEQYF. The CDR3 coding sequence is TGTGCCAGCAGTCCTAGACCTAGCGGGTACGCCTACGAGCAGTACTTC.

This clone came up once. The chain uses TRBV27 and TRBJ2-7; D remains ambiguous. V was cut by 3 bases and J by 2 bases, with 5 bases left in between. Germline lookup yields CDR1 MNHEY and CDR2 SMNVEV (reference sequence). This CDR3 region has 12 residues. CDR3 sequence (DNA): TGTGCCAGCAGTTTGACGCCCTACGAGCAGTACTTC. Translation: CASSLTPYEQYF.

The rearrangement joins TRBV30 to TRBJ2-1, with 10 bases that match TRBD2. J gave up 9 bases and V 1 base, and 24 bases lay outside the gene matches. The CDR3 loop spans 20 amino acids. The germline V gene has CDR1 GTSNPN and CDR2 SVGIG (reference sequence). The CDR3 coding sequence is TGTGCCTGGAGTGCATACCGGGCCTCGCCTAGGCTAGCGGGAGTCAGTGAGCAGTTCTTC. Protein: CAWSAYRASPRLAGVSEQFF.

This clone was recorded a few times. The chain combines TRBV5-6 with TRBJ2-7; no reliable D call. CDR3 size: 12 residues. V was cut by 4 bases and J by 5 bases, with 10 bases left in between. Germline CDR1 reads SGHDT; CDR2 reads YYEEEE. CDR3 sequence: CASSPDGDEQYF. CDR3 sequence (DNA): TGTGCCAGCAGCCCGGACGGAGACGAGCAGTACTTC. The full variable domain, with the rest looked up from reference TRBV5-6 and TRBJ2-7, is DAGVTQSPTHLIKTRGQQVTLRCSPKSGHDTVSWYQQALGQGPQFIFQYYEEEERQRGNFPDRFSGHQFPNYSSELNVNALLLGDSALYLCASSPDGDEQYFGPGTRLTVT.

The sample holds a few counts of this clone. This rearrangement joins TRBV7-2 to TRBJ2-4, with TRBD2 matching over 8 bases. The CDR3 sequence is 15 residues long. Germline V gene lookup returns CDR1 SGHTA and CDR2 FQGNSA. With V trimmed by 6 bases and J by 1 base, 5 bases remained unmatched. The CDR3 region is CASRSGGWAKNIQYF. CDR3 coding DNA: TGTGCCAGCAGGAGCGGGGGATGGGCCAAAAACATTCAGTACTTC. Using reference TRBV7-2 and TRBJ2-4 for the parts outside the CDR3, the full variable domain is GAGVSQSPSNKVTEKGKDVELRCDPISGHTALYWYRQSLGQGLEFLIYFQGNSAPDKSGLPSDRFSAERTGGSVSTLTIQRTQQEDSAVYLCASRSGGWAKNIQYFGAGTRLSVL.

A few counts support this clone. Here the CDR3 DNA reads TGTGCCAGCAGCCCCTTCTCCTCCTACGAGCAGTACGTC. It specifies CASSPFSSYEQYV. This chain joins TRBV13 and TRBJ2-7; D not certain. Trimming removed 5 bases from V and 0 bases from J, with 8 bases in between. The V gene's germline CDR1 is PRHDT and CDR2 FYEKMQ (reference sequence). CDR3 size: 13 residues.

The rearrangement joins TRBV7-2 to TRBJ2-3, with 8 bases matching TRBD2. CDR1 and CDR2 (germline): SGHTA, FQGNSA. The CDR3 length is 15 residues. The V segment lost 7 bases and the J segment 5 bases; nucleotides outside the gene matches: 11. The CDR3 DNA follows: TGTGCCAGCACCTTTAGCGGGGTACAGGTAGATACGCAGTATTTT. Translation gives CASTFSGVQVDTQYF.

This clone has more than one count but fewer than ten. This chain links TRBV14 with TRBJ2-1, with D possibly called TRBD1 or TRBD2 (5 bases each). The length of the CDR3 is 16 residues. Germline V lookup: CDR1 SGHDN, CDR2 FVKESK. Trimming took 4 bases from V and 1 from J, leaving 14 bases between them. The CDR3 DNA is TGTGCCAGCAGCCGGGGGAAGATATTGTCCTACAATGAGCAGTTCTTC. Its protein is CASSRGKILSYNEQFF.

This clone has only a few counts. The chain joins TRBV7-7 to TRBJ2-1; perhaps TRBD1 as D (5 bases). This CDR3 region has 14 residues. Germline lookup yields CDR1 SSHAT and CDR2 FNYEAQ (reference sequence). Trimming cost V 1 base and J 12 bases, with 16 bases left between them. The CDR3, as DNA: TGTGCCAGCAGCTTAGGAATGACAGATAAAGCGCAGTTCTTC. This codes for CASSLGMTDKAQFF.